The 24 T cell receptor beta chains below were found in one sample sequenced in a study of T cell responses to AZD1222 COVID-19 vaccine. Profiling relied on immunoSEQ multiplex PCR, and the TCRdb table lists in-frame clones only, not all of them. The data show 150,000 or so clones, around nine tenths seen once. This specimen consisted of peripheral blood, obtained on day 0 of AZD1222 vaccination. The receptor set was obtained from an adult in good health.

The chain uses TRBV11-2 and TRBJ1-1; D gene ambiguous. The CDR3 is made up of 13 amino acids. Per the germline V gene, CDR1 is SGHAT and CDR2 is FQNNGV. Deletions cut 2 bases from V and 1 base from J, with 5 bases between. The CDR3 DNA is TGTGCCAGCAGCTTACGACAGAACACTGAAGCTTTCTTT. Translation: CASSLRQNTEAFF.

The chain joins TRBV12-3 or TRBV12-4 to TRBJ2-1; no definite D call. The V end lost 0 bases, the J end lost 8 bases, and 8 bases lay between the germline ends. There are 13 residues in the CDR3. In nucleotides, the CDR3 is TGTGCCAGCAGTTTAGCGGTTAGGGATGAGCAGTTCTTC. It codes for CASSLAVRDEQFF.

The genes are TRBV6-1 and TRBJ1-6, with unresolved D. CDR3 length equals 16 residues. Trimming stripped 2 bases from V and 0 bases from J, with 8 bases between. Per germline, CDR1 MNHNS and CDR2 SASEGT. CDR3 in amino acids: CASSEFPSSYNSPLHF. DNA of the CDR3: TGTGCCAGCAGTGAATTCCCGAGCTCCTATAATTCACCCCTCCACTTT.

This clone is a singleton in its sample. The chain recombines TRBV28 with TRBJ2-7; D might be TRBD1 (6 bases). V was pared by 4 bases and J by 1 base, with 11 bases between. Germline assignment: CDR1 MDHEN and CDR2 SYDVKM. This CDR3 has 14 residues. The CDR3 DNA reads TGTGCCAGCAGTTCCCCGGGACATTCCTACGAGCAGTACTTC. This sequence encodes CASSSPGHSYEQYF. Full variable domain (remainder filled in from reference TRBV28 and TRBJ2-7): DVKVTQSSRYLVKRTGEKVFLECVQDMDHENMFWYRQDPGLGLRLIYFSYDVKMKEKGDIPEGYSVSREKKERFSLILESASTNQTSMYLCASSSPGHSYEQYFGPGTRLTVT.

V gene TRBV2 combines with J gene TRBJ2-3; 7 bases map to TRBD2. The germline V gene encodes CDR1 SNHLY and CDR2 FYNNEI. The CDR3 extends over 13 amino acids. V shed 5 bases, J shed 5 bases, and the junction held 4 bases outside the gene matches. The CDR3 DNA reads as TGTGCCAGCAGTTGGACTAGAAGAGATACGCAGTATTTT. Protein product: CASSWTRRDTQYF.

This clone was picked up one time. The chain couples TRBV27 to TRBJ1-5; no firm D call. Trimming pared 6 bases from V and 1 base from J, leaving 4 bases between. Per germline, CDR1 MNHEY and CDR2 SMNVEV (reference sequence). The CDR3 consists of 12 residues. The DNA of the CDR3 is TGTGCCAGCAGGAAAAGCAATCAGCCCCAGCATTTT. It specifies CASRKSNQPQHF.

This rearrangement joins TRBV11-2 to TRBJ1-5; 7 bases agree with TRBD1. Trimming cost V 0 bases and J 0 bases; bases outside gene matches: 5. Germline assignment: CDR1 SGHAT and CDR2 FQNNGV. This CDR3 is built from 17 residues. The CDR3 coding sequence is TGTGCCAGCAGCTTAGATCTCGGGACAGATAGCAATCAGCCCCAGCATTTT. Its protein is CASSLDLGTDSNQPQHF.

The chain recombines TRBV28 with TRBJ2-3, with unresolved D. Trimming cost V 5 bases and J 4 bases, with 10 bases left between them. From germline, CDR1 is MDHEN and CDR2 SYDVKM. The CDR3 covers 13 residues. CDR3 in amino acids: CASSPGQADTQYF. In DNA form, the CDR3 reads TGTGCCAGCAGTCCCGGGCAGGCAGATACGCAGTATTTT.

As DNA, the CDR3 is TGTGCCAGCTCACCAGGGCTCGATAATTCACCCCTCCACTTT. Translation gives CASSPGLDNSPLHF. This chain joins TRBV18 and TRBJ1-6; D ambiguous. Trimming left V 2 bases short and J 5 bases short, with 7 bases between. Germline-derived CDR1 and CDR2 are KGHSH and LQKENI. The CDR3 totals 14 residues.

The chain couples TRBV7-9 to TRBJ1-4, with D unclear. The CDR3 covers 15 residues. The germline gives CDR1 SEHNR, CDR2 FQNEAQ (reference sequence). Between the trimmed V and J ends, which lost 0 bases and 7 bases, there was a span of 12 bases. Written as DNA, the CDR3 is TGTGCCAGCAGCTTAGCGGGGTCTTTGGGTGAAAAACTGTTTTTT. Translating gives CASSLAGSLGEKLFF.

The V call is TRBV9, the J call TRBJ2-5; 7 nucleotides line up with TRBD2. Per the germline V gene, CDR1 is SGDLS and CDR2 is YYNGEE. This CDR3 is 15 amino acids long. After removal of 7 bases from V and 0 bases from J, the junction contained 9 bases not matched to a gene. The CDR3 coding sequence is TGTGCCAGCGGACGCTCCGGGACTAACCAAGAGACCCAGTACTTC. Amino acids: CASGRSGTNQETQYF.

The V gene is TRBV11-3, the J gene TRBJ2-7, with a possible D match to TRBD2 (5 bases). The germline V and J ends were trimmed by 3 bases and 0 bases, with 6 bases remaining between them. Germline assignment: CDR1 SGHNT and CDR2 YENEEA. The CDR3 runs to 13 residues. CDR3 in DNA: TGTGCCAGCAGCTTGACTAACTCCTACGAGCAGTACTTC. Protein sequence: CASSLTNSYEQYF.

Written as DNA, the CDR3 is TGCAGCGTCCGCCGACAGTACAATGAGCAGTTCTTC. This codes for CSVRRQYNEQFF. The chain links TRBV29-1 to TRBJ2-1; TRBD1 is a possible D gene (5 bases). Germline-derived CDR1 and CDR2 are SQVTM and ANQGSEA. The CDR3 runs 12 residues. V was cut by 6 bases and J by 4 bases, with 10 bases left in between.

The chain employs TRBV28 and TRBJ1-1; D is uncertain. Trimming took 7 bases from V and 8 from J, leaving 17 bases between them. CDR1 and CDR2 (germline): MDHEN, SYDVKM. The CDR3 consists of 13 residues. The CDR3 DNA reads TGTGCCAGCAACTTAAATCTTGAGGGAGAAGCTTTCTTT. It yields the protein CASNLNLEGEAFF.

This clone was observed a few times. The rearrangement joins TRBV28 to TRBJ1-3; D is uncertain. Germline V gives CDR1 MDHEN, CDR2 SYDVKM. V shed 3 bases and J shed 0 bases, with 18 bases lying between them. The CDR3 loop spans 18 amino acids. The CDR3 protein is CASSFVGGLELSGNTIYF. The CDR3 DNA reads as TGTGCCAGCAGTTTTGTGGGAGGATTGGAGCTCTCTGGAAACACCATATATTTT.

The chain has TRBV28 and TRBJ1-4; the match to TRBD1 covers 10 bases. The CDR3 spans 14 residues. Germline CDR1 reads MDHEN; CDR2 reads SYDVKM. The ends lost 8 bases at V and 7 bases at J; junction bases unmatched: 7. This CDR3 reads CASVPGQGSEKLFF. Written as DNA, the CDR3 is TGTGCCAGCGTTCCGGGACAGGGGTCTGAAAAACTGTTTTTT. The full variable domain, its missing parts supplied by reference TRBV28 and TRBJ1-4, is DVKVTQSSRYLVKRTGEKVFLECVQDMDHENMFWYRQDPGLGLRLIYFSYDVKMKEKGDIPEGYSVSREKKERFSLILESASTNQTSMYLCASVPGQGSEKLFFGSGTQLSVL.

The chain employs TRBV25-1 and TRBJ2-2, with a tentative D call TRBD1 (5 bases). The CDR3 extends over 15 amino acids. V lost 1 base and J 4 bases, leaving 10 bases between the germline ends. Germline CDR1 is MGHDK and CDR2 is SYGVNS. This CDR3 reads CASSEWGGTTGELFF. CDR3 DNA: TGTGCCAGCAGTGAATGGGGCGGTACCACCGGGGAGCTGTTTTTT.

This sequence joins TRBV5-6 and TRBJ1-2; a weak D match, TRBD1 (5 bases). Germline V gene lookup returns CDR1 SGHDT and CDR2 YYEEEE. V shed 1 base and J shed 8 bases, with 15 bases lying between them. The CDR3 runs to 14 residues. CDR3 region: CASSLLGVEGGYTF. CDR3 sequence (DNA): TGTGCCAGCAGCTTGTTAGGGGTCGAGGGGGGCTACACCTTC.

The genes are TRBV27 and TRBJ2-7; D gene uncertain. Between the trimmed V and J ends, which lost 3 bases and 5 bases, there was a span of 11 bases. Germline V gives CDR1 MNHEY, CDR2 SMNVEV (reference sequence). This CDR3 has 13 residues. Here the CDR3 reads CASSLVGLDEQYF. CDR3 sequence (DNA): TGTGCCAGCAGTTTGGTGGGCCTGGACGAGCAGTACTTC.

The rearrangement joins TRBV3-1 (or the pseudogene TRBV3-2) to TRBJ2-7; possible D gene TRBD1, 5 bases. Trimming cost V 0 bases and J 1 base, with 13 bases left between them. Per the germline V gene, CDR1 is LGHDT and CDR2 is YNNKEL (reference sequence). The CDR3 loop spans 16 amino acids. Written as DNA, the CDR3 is TGTGCCAGCAGCCAAGAGGGGCTCTATCAATCCTACGAGCAGTACTTC. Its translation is CASSQEGLYQSYEQYF.

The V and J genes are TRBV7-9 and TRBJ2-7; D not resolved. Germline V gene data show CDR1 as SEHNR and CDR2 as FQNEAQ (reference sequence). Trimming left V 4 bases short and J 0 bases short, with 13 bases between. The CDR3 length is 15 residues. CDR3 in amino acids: CASSSYSGNSYEQYF. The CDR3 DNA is TGTGCCAGCAGCTCCTACTCCGGAAACTCCTACGAGCAGTACTTC.

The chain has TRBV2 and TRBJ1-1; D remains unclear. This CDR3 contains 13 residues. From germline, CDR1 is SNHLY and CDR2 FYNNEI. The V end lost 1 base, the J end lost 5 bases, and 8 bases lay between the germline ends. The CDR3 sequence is CASSEGGGTEAFF. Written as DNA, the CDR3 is TGTGCCAGCAGTGAAGGGGGTGGTACTGAAGCTTTCTTT.

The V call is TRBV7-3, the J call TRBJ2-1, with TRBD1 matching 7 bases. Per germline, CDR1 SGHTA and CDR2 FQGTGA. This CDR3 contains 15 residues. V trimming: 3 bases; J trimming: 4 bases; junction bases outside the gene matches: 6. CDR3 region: CASSFRQQGYNEQFF. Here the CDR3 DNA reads TGTGCCAGCAGCTTTAGGCAACAGGGGTACAATGAGCAGTTCTTC.

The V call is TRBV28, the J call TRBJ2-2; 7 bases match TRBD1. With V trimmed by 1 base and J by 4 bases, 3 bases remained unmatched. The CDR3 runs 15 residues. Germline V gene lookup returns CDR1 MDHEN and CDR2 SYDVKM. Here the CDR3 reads CASSLSGQATGELFF. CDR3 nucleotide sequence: TGTGCCAGCAGTTTATCTGGACAGGCCACCGGGGAGCTGTTTTTT.